One and the same sample provided the 18 T cell receptor beta chains below, sequenced in a study of cytomegalovirus exposure and HLA in healthy donors. Primers included in the PCR were 60 Vbeta and 13 Jbeta primers. Clones were sequenced by immunoSEQ multiplex PCR, and TCRdb holds only the in-frame ones, with some missing. This table has around 170,000 clones, roughly 84% appearing once. Sequencing used PBMCs. The receptors shown here come from a boy between 2 and 10 years old in good health and CMV-seronegative.

The chain combines TRBV2 with TRBJ2-7; 8 bases align to TRBD2. The CDR3 has 14 residues. J was trimmed by 3 bases and V by 7 bases; bases with no gene match: 8. Germline V gives CDR1 SNHLY, CDR2 FYNNEI. For the CDR3, the DNA is TGTGCCAGCATGAGTAGCGGGGACCTCTACGAGCAGTACTTC. This translates into CASMSSGDLYEQYF.

The chain joins TRBV9 to TRBJ2-1; possibly TRBD2 for D (5 bases). This CDR3 has 15 residues. Between the trimmed V and J ends, which lost 3 bases and 9 bases, there was a span of 19 bases. Germline CDR1 is SGDLS and CDR2 is YYNGEE. CDR3 residues: CASSGTGNIFVEQFF. Here the CDR3 DNA reads TGTGCCAGCAGCGGGACCGGGAATATATTCGTTGAGCAGTTCTTC.

The chain couples TRBV2 to TRBJ2-5, with TRBD2 matching over 12 bases. Germline CDR1 SNHLY, CDR2 FYNNEI. The junction had 5 bases not matched to a gene; V was cut back by 6 bases and J by 0 bases. The CDR3 runs to 16 residues. The CDR3 nucleotides read TGTGCCAGCAGCGACGGGACTAGCGGGTACCAAGAGACCCAGTACTTC. Amino acids: CASSDGTSGYQETQYF.

In DNA, the CDR3 is TGTGCCAGCGGGACTAGCGGCTCCTACGAGCAGTACTTC. This translates into CASGTSGSYEQYF. This sequence joins TRBV4-2 and TRBJ2-7; 11 positions match TRBD2. Germline V gives CDR1 LGHNA, CDR2 YNFKEQ. The CDR3 spans 13 residues. Trimming removed 8 bases from V and 0 bases from J; junction bases left unmatched: 0.

V usage is TRBV2 and J usage is TRBJ2-1, with D perhaps matching TRBD1 (6 bases). Looked up from germline, CDR1 is SNHLY and CDR2 is FYNNEI. V shed 5 bases and J shed 8 bases, with 13 bases lying between them. The CDR3 spans 13 residues. CDR3 sequence (DNA): TGTGCCAGCAGTTCAGGGGTCATTTATGAGCAGTTCTTC. It translates to CASSSGVIYEQFF.

The CDR3 DNA sequence: TGTGCCAGCAGTGAATTCGTCGCCCAGCGTAACACCGGGGAGCTGTTTTTT. Residues: CASSEFVAQRNTGELFF. The rearrangement joins TRBV25-1 to TRBJ2-2; D call uncertain. V gave up 1 base and J gave up 2 bases, with 14 bases separating them. CDR1 and CDR2 from the germline V gene are MGHDK and SYGVNS. CDR3 size: 17 residues.

This clone was found once. The chain uses TRBV5-4 and TRBJ2-7, with 10 bases aligning to TRBD2. This CDR3 spans 15 amino acids. Germline CDR1 and CDR2: SGHNT and YYREEE (reference sequence). V gave up 0 bases and J gave up 2 bases; unmatched junction bases: 2. DNA of the CDR3: TGTGCCAGCAGCTTGGCCGGGACTAGCGCCTACGAGCAGTACTTC. As protein: CASSLAGTSAYEQYF.

The CDR3 protein is CASSVVVLGVGTDTQYF. For the CDR3, the DNA is TGTGCCAGCAGCGTAGTCGTGCTGGGAGTGGGCACAGATACGCAGTATTTT. The chain employs TRBV9 and TRBJ2-3; D may be TRBD2 (5 bases). V dropped 0 bases and J dropped 1 base, with 15 bases sitting between them. The CDR3 sequence is 17 residues long. Germline V gene lookup returns CDR1 SGDLS and CDR2 YYNGEE. The full variable domain, with the rest looked up from reference TRBV9 and TRBJ2-3, is DSGVTQTPKHLITATGQRVTLRCSPRSGDLSVYWYQQSLDQGLQFLIQYYNGEERAKGNILERFSAQQFPDLHSELNLSSLELGDSALYFCASSVVVLGVGTDTQYFGPGTRLTVL.

The V gene is TRBV5-8, the J gene TRBJ1-1; perhaps TRBD1 as D (6 bases). Between the trimmed V and J ends, which lost 4 bases and 5 bases, there was a span of 18 bases. The CDR3 runs to 15 residues. CDR1 is SGHTS and CDR2 is YDEGEE in the germline V gene. This CDR3 is CASSLTGTLRTEAFF. In DNA form, the CDR3 reads TGTGCCAGCAGCCTAACCGGGACACTGAGGACTGAAGCTTTCTTT.

The V call is TRBV6-5, the J call TRBJ1-1; D is unresolved. This CDR3 has 15 amino acids. Germline loops: CDR1 MNHEY, CDR2 SVGAGI. V dropped 8 bases and J dropped 3 bases, with 19 bases sitting between them. CDR3 coding DNA: TGTGCCAGCTACCGGAGTCACCCCGGCGACACTGAAGCTTTCTTT. This translates into CASYRSHPGDTEAFF.

The chain is built from TRBV18 and TRBJ1-2, with a possible D match to TRBD1 (6 bases). Trimming stripped 2 bases from V and 3 bases from J, with 10 bases between. The CDR3 has 14 residues. CDR1 and CDR2 (germline): KGHSH, LQKENI. The CDR3 sequence: CASSPGAGDYGYTF. Written as DNA, the CDR3 is TGTGCCAGCTCACCAGGTGCAGGGGACTATGGCTACACCTTC.

This clone was counted a single time. The rearrangement uses TRBV19 and TRBJ2-3; TRBD2 matches 11 bases. Germline V CDR1 and CDR2: LNHDA, SQIVND (reference sequence). The V gene end was trimmed by 7 bases and the J gene end by 1 base; junction bases not matched to a gene: 19. This CDR3 region has 20 residues. This CDR3 is CASTTGGLAAPQEGTDTQYF. CDR3 in DNA: TGTGCCAGTACCACAGGGGGACTAGCGGCCCCACAGGAGGGCACAGATACGCAGTATTTT.

The chain links TRBV18 to TRBJ1-5, with 7 bases aligning to TRBD1. The V gene's germline CDR1 is KGHSH and CDR2 LQKENI. The CDR3 spans 13 residues. Trimming cost V 5 bases and J 4 bases; bases outside gene matches: 2. The chain's CDR3 is CASSSDRNQPQHF. CDR3 coding DNA: TGTGCCAGCTCATCGGACAGGAATCAGCCCCAGCATTTT.

Regarding this clone: This same CDR3 is encoded by further DNA sequences in the sample. The rearrangement uses TRBV28 and TRBJ2-7; D not certain. Per the germline V gene, CDR1 is MDHEN and CDR2 is SYDVKM. With 5 bases removed from V and 1 base from J, the gap between germline ends came to 6 bases. CDR3 length equals 12 residues. The DNA for the CDR3 is TGTGCCAGCAGTCCCCTTTCCTACGAGCAGTACTTC. Translating it yields CASSPLSYEQYF. The variable domain in full, completed from reference TRBV28 and TRBJ2-7, reads DVKVTQSSRYLVKRTGEKVFLECVQDMDHENMFWYRQDPGLGLRLIYFSYDVKMKEKGDIPEGYSVSREKKERFSLILESASTNQTSMYLCASSPLSYEQYFGPGTRLTVT.

The chain couples TRBV27 to TRBJ1-5; maybe TRBD1 (6 bases). Trimming shortened V by 1 base and J by 1 base, and 11 bases separated the two germline ends. This CDR3 is 16 amino acids long. Germline lookup yields CDR1 MNHEY and CDR2 SMNVEV (reference sequence). The chain's CDR3 is CASSLFGGESNQPQHF. The CDR3, as DNA: TGTGCCAGCAGTTTATTTGGGGGCGAGAGCAATCAGCCCCAGCATTTT.

This sequence joins TRBV11-2 and TRBJ2-7; 12 bases match TRBD1. CDR1 and CDR2 (germline): SGHAT, FQNNGV. The CDR3 runs 14 residues. The V and J ends lost 5 bases and 4 bases, in that order; junction bases with no gene match: 3. CDR3 sequence (DNA): TGTGCCAGCAGCCGGGACAGGGGGCGGTACGAGCAGTACTTC. The encoded protein is CASSRDRGRYEQYF.

CDR3 sequence reads: CASSQDLTSGRSYGNEQFF. The CDR3 DNA is TGTGCCAGCAGCCAAGACTTAACTAGCGGGAGATCATATGGGAATGAGCAGTTCTTC. This chain links TRBV4-2 with TRBJ2-1, with TRBD2 matching 11 bases. The CDR3 has 19 amino acids. Germline values: CDR1 LGHNA, CDR2 YNFKEQ. V trimming: 0 bases; J trimming: 7 bases; junction bases outside the gene matches: 14.

The rearrangement uses TRBV2 and TRBJ2-2, with 10 bases lining up with TRBD2. Germline V CDR1 and CDR2: SNHLY, FYNNEI. Trimming removed 3 bases from V and 3 bases from J; junction bases left unmatched: 10. This CDR3 has 18 residues. CDR3: CASSEVNSGRTYTGELFF. DNA for the CDR3: TGTGCCAGCAGTGAGGTGAATAGCGGGAGGACTTACACCGGGGAGCTGTTTTTT.